This T cell receptor beta chain originates from a study of T cells in Graves' hyperthyroidism and ophthalmopathy. This clonotype was seen at least ten times. TCR beta CDR3 sequences were amplified from RNA transcripts. Carried out on the TCR CDR3, a first-round RT-PCR used the HTBI primer set. Via MiXCR, TCRdb re-called the multiplex PCR reads, giving one row per CDR3 protein. Of some 350,000 distinct CDR3 sequences listed, around a quarter are singletons. The CDR3 sequence is 17 residues long. V was trimmed by 6 bases and J by 4 bases, leaving 22 bases between them. This chain links TRBV12-3 or TRBV12-4 with TRBJ2-1; the D gene is possibly TRBD2 (6 bases). The sequence was collected from a man aged 50 to 60 with Graves' hyperthyroidism. Source material: blood. The CDR3 region is CASSFARRGAAYNEQFF. The DNA of the CDR3 is TGTGCCAGCAGCTTCGCCCGGCGGGGAGCCGCATACAATGAGCAGTTCTTC.